This T cell receptor beta chain was found in a study of graft-versus-host responses after intestinal transplantation. For the study at large: Recipients underwent multivisceral, liver-intestinal, or isolated intestinal transplants.

The protocol was immunoSEQ multiplex PCR, while the TCRdb copy is restricted to in-frame clones and leaves out a portion. The sample has around 78,000 clones; around 87% are singletons. Germline CDR1 and CDR2: MNHNS and SASEGT. V shed 2 bases and J 1 base; nucleotides not matched to a gene: 7. The CDR3 is 16 amino acids. For this clone: Its antigen is undetermined.

Here the sequenced sample was unstimulated CD8+ T cells sorted from spleen or lymph node cells, taken before transplant. The V gene is TRBV6-1, the J gene TRBJ2-5; 7 positions agree with TRBD2. The clonotype comes from a human donor who was the organ donor for an intestinal transplant. The CDR3 here is CASSEWAGELQETQYF. The CDR3 nucleotides are TGTGCCAGCAGTGAATGGGCGGGGGAGCTCCAAGAGACCCAGTACTTC.